This T cell receptor beta chain emerged from a study of vaccination and CD4 T cells after COVID-19. As to this clonotype: No antigen is known for it.

As to time point: late sampling 161 to 241 days after vaccination in a few convalescent patients. The treatment denotes: approximately 11-day PBMC culture with coronavirus spike peptide pools or control peptides (ViraFEST assay). Trimming took 7 bases from V and 4 from J, leaving 11 bases between them. The CDR3 is 13 residues long. Per germline, CDR1 MNHNS and CDR2 SASEGT. Scientists ran DNA taken from cultured CD4+ T cells through the Oncomine TCR Beta short-read assay for sequencing. MiXCR, run by TCRdb on the PCR reads, gives a single entry per CDR3 protein. The sample carries about 20,000 distinct CDR3 sequences, roughly two fifths recorded once.

This sequence originates from a human donor who had recovered from COVID-19. The chain couples TRBV6-1 to TRBJ2-4; D not resolved. Sequenced here: CD4+ T cells from blood, cultured in vitro, sampled about 7 months after SARS-CoV-2 vaccination. For the CDR3, the DNA is TGTGCCAGCAAACAGAACCGGAAAAACATTCAGTACTTC. Translating gives CASKQNRKNIQYF.